This T cell receptor beta chain stems from a study of identifying expanded T cells in peripheral blood. TCRdb keeps only in-frame clones here, not all; method: immunoSEQ multiplex PCR. The table has more than 85,000 clones, about 91% seen once; the top ten hold 11% to 15%. This CDR3 has 14 amino acids. This TCR derives from a person aged 18-70 years in good health. The chain combines TRBV21-1 with TRBJ1-1. TRBV21-1 corresponds to a pseudogene. Sequenced input: blood. The CDR3 region is CASSPEGTNTEAFF. CDR3 DNA: TGTGCCAGCAGCCCGGAGGGGACGAACACTGAAGCTTTCTTT.